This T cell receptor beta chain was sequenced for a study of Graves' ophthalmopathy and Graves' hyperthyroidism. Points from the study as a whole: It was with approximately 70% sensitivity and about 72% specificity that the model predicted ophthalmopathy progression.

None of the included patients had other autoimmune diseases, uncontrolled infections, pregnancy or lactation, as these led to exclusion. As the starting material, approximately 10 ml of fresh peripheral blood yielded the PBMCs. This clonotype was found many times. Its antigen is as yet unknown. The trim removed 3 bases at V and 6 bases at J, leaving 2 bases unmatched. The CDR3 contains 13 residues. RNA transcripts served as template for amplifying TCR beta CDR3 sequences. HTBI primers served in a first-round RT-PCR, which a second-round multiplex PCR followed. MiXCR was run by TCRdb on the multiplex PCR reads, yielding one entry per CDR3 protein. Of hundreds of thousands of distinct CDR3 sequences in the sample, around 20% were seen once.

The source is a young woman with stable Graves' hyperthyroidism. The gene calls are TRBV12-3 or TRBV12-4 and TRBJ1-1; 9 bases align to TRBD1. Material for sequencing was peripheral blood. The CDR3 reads CASSFTGGSEAFF. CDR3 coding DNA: TGTGCCAGCAGTTTCACAGGGGGCTCTGAAGCTTTCTTT.